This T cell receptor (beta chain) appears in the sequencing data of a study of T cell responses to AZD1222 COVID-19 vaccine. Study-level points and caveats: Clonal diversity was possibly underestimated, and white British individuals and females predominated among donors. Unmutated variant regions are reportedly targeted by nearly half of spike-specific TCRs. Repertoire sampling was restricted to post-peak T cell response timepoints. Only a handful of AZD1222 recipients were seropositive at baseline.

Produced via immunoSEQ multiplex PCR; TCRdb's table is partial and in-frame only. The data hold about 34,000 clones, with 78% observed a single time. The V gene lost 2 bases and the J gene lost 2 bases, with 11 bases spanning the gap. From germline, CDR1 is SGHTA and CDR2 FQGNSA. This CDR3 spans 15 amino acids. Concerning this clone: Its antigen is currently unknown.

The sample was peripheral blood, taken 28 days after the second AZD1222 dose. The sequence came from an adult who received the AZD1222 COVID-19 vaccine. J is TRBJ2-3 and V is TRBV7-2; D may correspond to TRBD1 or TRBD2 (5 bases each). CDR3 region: CASSLQGPNTDTQYF. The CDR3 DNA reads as TGTGCCAGCAGCTTACAGGGACCGAACACAGATACGCAGTATTTT.